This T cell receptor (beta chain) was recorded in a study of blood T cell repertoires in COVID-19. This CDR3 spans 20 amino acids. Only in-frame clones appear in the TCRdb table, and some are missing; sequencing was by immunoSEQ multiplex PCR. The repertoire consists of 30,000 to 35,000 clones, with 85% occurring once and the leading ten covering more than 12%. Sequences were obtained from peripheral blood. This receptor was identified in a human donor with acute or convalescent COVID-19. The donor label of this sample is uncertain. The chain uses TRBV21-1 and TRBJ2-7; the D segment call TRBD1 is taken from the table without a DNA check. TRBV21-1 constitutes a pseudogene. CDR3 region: CASSKERVSPSRGPLYEQYF. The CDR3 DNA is TGTGCCAGCAGCAAAGAGAGGGTCTCCCCCAGCAGGGGACCCCTTTACGAGCAGTACTTC.